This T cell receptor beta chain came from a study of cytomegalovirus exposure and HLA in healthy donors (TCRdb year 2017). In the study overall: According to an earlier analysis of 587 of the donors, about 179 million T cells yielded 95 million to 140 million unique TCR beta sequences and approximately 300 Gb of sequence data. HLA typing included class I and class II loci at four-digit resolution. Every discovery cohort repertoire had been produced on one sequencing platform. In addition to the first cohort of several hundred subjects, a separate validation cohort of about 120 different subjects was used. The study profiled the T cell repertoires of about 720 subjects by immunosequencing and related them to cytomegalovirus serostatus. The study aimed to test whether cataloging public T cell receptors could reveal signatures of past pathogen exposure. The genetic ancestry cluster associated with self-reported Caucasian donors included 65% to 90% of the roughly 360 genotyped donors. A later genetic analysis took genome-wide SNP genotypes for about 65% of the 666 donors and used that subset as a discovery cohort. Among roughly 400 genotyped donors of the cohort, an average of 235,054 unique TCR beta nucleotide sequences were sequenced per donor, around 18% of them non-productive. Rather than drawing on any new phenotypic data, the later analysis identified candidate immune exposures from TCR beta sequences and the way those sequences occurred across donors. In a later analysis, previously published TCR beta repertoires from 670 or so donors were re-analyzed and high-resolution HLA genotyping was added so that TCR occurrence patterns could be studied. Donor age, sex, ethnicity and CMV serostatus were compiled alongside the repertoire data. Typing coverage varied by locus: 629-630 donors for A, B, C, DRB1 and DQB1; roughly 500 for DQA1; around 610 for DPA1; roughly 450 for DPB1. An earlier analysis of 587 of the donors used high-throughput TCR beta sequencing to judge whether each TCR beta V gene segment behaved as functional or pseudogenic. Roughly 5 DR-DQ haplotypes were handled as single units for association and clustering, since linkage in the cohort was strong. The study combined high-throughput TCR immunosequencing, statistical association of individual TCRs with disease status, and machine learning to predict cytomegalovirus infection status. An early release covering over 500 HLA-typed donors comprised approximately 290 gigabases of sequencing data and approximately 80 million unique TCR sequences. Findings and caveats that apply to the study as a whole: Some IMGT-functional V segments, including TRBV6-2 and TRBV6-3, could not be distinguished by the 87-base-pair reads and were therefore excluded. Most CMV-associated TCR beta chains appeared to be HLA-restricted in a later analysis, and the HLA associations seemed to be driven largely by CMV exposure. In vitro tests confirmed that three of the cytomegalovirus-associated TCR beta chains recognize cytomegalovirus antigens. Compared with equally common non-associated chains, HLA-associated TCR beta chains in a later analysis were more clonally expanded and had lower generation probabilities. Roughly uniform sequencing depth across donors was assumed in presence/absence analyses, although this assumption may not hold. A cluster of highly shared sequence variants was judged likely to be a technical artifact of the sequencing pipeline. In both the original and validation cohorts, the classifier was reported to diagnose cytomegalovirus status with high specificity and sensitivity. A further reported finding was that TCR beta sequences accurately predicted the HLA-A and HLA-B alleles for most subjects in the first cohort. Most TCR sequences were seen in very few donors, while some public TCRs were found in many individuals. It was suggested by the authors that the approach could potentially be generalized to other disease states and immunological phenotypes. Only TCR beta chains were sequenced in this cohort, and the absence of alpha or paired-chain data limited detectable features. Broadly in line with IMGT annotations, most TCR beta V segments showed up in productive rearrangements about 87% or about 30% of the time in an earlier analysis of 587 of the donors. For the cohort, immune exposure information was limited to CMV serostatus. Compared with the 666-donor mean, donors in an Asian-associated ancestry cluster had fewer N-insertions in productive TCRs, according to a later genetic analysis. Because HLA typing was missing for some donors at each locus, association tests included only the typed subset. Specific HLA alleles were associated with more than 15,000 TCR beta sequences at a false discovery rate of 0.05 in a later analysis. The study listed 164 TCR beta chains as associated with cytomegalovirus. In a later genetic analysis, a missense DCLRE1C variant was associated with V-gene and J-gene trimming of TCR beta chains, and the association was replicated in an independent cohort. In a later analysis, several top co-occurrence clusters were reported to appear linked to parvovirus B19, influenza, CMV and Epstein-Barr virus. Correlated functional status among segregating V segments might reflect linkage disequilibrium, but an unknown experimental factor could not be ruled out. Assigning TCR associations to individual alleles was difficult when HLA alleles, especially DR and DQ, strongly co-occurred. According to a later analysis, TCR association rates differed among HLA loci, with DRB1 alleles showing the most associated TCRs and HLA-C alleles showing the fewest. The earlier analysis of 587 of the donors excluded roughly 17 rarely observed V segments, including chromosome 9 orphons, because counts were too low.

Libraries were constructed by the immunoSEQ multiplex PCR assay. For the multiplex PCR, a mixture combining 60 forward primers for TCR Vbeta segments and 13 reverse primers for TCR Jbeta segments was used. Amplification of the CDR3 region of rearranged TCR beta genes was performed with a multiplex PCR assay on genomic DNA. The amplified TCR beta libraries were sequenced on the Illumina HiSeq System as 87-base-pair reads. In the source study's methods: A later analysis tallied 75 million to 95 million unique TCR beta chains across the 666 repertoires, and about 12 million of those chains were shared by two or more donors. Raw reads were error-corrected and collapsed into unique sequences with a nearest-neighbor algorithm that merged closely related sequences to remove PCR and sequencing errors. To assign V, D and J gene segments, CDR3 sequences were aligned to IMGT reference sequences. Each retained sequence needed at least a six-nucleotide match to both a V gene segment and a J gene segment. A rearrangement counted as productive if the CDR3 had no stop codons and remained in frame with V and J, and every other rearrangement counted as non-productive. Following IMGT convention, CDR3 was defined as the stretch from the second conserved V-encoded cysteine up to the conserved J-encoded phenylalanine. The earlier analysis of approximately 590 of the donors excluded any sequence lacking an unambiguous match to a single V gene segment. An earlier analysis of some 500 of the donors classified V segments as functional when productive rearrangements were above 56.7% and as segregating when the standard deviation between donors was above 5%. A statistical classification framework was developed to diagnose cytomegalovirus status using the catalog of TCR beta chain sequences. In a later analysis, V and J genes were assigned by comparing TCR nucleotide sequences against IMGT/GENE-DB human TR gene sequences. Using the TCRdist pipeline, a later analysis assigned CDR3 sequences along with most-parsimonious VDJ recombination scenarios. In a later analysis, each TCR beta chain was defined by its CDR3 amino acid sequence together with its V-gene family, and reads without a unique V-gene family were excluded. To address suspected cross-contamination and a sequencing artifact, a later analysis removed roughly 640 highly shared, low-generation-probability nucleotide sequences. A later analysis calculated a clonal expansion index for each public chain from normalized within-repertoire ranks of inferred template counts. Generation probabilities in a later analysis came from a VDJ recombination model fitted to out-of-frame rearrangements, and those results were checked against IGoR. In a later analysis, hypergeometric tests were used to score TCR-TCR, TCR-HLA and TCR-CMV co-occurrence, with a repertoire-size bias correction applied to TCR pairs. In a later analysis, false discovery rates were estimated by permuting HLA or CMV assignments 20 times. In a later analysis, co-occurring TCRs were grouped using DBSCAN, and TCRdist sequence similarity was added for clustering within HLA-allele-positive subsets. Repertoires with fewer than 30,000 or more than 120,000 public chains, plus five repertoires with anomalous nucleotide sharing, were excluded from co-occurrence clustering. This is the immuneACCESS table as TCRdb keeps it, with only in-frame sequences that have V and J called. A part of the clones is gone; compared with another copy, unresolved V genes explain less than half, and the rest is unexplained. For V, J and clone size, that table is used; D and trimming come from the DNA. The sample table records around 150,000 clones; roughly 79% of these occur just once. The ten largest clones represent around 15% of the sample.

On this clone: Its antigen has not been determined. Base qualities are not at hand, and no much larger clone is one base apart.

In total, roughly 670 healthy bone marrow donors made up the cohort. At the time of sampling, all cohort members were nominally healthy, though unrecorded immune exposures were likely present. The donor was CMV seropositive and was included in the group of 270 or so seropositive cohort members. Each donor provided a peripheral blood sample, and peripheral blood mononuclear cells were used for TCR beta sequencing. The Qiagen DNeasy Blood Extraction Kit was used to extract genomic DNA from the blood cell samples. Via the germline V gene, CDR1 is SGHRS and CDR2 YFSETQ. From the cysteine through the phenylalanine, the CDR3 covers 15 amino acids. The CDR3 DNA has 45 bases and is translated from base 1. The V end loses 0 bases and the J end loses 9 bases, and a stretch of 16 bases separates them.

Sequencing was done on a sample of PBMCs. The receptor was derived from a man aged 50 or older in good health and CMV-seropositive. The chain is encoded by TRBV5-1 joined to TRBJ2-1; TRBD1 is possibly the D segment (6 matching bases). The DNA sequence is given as TGCGCCAGCAGCTTGGGTCCAGGGGCGGCCAGTGAGCAGTTCTTC. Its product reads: CASSLGPGAASEQFF.